The clone carrying this T cell receptor (beta chain) occurred once. As yet, its antigen is unknown. The data were taken from a study of cytomegalovirus exposure and HLA in healthy donors. This CDR3 is built from 14 residues. Between the trimmed V and J ends, which lost 1 base and 7 bases, there was a span of 8 bases. Germline values: CDR1 LGHNA, CDR2 YSLEER. The PCR was carried out with 60 Vbeta primers and 13 Jbeta primers. Libraries were prepared by immunoSEQ multiplex PCR; TCRdb keeps only in-frame clonotypes and omits some of them. The table lists some 140,000 clones, about 66% of them singletons. The study's findings and limits: Listed as cytomegalovirus-associated were over 150 TCR beta chains. As confirmed in vitro, a few CMV-associated chains were specific for CMV antigens. Cytomegalovirus status, reportedly, was diagnosed with high specificity and sensitivity by the classifier. Earlier analysis looked at TCR beta V segments, and most were productive about 90% or about 30% of the time.

What was sequenced was PBMCs. The chain couples TRBV4-3 to TRBJ1-6; D uncertain. The TCR sequence derives from a human donor in good health. The DNA for the CDR3 is TGCGCCAGCAGCCAAGTAACAGAAAATTCACCCCTCCACTTT. This translates into CASSQVTENSPLHF.